This paragraph covers one T cell receptor (beta chain) sequence. These data belong to a study of blood T cell repertoires in COVID-19. Authors' data handling: Amplification of reference gene primers provided the estimated nucleated cell counts. Generated by immunoSEQ multiplex PCR, the TCRdb table keeps only in-frame clones and is missing some. V and J calls and clone size are as listed in that table; D and trimming were resolved from the DNA. The repertoire includes over 350,000 clones, around nine tenths of them detected once, and more than 0.95% sits in the top ten. V dropped 4 bases and J dropped 1 base, with 7 bases sitting between them. Germline V CDR1 and CDR2: SQVTM, ANQGSEA. This CDR3 region has 12 residues. Residents of about two dozen US areas, aged about 18 to 89 years, made up the participants. Researchers sorted participants into cohorts using their self-reported clinical history.

V gene TRBV29-1 combines with J gene TRBJ1-1; D call uncertain. This clonotype was sampled from a woman aged 18 to 35 who had recovered from COVID-19. Sequences were obtained from PBMCs or T cells enriched from blood (not recorded which). The CDR3, as DNA: TGCAGCGTTGTCACTCAGAACACTGAAGCTTTCTTT. It codes for CSVVTQNTEAFF. The full variable domain, rest sourced from reference TRBV29-1 and TRBJ1-1, is SAVISQKPSRDICQRGTSLTIQCQVDSQVTMMFWYRQQPGQSLTLIATANQGSEATYESGFVIDKFPISRPNLTFSTLTVSNMSPEDSSIYLCSVVTQNTEAFFGQGTRLTVV.